This T cell receptor (beta chain) was retrieved from a study of blood T cell repertoires in COVID-19. Study as a whole: T cells, B-cell-depleted T cells, or PBMCs supplied cDNA or gDNA.

In the source study's methods: Amplification of reference gene primers was used by the study to estimate nucleated cell counts. TCRdb keeps only in-frame clones here, not all; method: immunoSEQ multiplex PCR. The V and J calls and clone size are taken from that table; D and trimming were inferred from the DNA. Of over 25,000 clones listed, around 85% were seen once; the top ten hold 6.6%. V was clipped by 5 bases and J by 3 bases, with 8 bases between them. The germline gives CDR1 MDHEN, CDR2 SYDVKM. CDR3 length equals 14 residues. Sequenced sample: peripheral blood. The clonotype originates from a man in his sixties with active COVID-19. V is TRBV28 and J is TRBJ1-6; D call uncertain. CDR3 nucleotide sequence: TGTGCCAGCAGTGGGGAGGGCTATAATTCACCCCTCCACTTT. This sequence encodes CASSGEGYNSPLHF.